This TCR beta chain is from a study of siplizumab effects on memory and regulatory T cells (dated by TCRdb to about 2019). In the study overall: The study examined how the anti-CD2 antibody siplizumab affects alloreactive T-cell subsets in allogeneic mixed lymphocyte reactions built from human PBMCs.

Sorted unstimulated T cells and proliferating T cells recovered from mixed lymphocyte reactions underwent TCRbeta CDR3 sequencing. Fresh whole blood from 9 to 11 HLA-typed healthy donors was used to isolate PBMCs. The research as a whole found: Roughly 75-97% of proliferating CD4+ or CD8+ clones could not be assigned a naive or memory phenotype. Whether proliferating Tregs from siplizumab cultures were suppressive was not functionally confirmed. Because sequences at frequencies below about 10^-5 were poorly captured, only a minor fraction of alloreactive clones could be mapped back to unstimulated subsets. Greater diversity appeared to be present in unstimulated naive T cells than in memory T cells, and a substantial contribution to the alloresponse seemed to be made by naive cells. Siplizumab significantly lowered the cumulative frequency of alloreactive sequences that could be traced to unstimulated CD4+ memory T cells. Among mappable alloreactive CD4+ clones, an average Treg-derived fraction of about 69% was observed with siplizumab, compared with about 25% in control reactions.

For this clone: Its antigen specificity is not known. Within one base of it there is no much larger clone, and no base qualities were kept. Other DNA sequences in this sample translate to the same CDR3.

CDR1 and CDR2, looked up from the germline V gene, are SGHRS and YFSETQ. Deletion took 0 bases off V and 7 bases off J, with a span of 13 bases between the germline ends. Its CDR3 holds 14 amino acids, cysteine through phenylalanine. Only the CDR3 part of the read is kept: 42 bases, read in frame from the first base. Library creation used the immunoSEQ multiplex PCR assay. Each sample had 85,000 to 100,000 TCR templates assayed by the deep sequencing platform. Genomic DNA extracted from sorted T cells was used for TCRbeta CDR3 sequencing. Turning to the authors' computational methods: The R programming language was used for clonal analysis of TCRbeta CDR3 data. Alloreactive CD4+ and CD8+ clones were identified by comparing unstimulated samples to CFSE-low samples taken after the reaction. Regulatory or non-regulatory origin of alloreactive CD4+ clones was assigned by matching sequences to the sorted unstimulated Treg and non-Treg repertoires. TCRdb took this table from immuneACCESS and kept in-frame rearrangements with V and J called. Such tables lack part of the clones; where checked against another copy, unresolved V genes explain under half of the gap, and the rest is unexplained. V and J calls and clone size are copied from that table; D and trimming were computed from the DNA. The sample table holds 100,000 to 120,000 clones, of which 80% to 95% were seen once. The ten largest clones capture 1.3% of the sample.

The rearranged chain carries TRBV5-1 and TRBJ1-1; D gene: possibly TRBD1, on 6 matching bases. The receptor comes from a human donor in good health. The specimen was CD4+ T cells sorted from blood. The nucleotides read TGCGCCAGCAGCTTGGGGTGGGGGGCCCTTGAAGCTTTCTTT. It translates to CASSLGWGALEAFF. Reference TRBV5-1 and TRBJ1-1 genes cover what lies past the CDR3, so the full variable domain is KAGVTQTPRYLIKTRGQQVTLSCSPISGHRSVSWYQQTPGQGLQFLFEYFSETQRNKGNFPGRFSGRQFSNSRSEMNVSTLELGDSALYLCASSLGWGALEAFFGQGTRLTVV.